The clone carrying this T cell receptor (beta chain) was seen a handful of times. Its antigen is currently unknown. The record originates from a study of T cell responses to AZD1222 COVID-19 vaccine. Method: immunoSEQ multiplex PCR; TCRdb's copy keeps in-frame clones and lacks some. Here the sample spans over 110,000 clones, 75% to 90% being singletons. Findings and caveats of the study: Donors in the cohort were predominantly white British and more often female, and clonal diversity was possibly underestimated. It was only after the peak T cell response that any repertoires were sampled.

This TCR was recovered from an adult who received the AZD1222 COVID-19 vaccine. This specimen was peripheral blood, taken 28 days after the second AZD1222 dose.

Written as DNA, the CDR3 is TGTGCCAGCAGCGCAACGAACACTGAAGCTTTCTTT. As protein: CASSATNTEAFF. The chain is built from TRBV11-3 and TRBJ1-1; no reliable D call. Trimming removed 5 bases from V and 1 base from J, with 5 bases in between. Germline V gene sequence: CDR1 SGHNT, CDR2 YENEEA. This CDR3 comprises 12 residues.